These 23 T cell receptor beta chains came from one sample sequenced in a study of T-cell reconstitution after alpha-beta-depleted transplantation in children (dated by TCRdb to about 2016). Library preparation used PCR. The instrument was an Illumina HiSeq 2500. TCR libraries were prepared with molecular barcoding, using unique molecular identifiers to normalize TCRbeta repertoire quantification. TCRdb reprocessing: public reads trimmed at Q25 with fastp, clones called with MiXCR, in-frame beta chains kept. Every distinct CDR3 protein forms one entry, paired with its most common genes and DNA. In this sample the table shows some 500,000 distinct CDR3 sequences, 18% of which occur a single time. The ten top clones hold 3.3% of the sample. This material consisted of PBMCs from the stem cell graft donor, taken from the stem cell graft. These receptor sequences come from a human donor who donated a stem cell graft to a child with acute lymphoblastic leukemia.

The chain recombines TRBV10-3 with TRBJ2-1; TRBD2 might be the D (6 bases). Trimming removed 0 bases from V and 5 bases from J, with 14 bases in between. CDR3 length: 16 residues. Germline-derived CDR1 and CDR2 are ENHRY and SYGVKD. The CDR3 loop is CAISESLAAPHNEQFF. The CDR3 DNA reads as TGTGCCATCAGTGAGTCTTTAGCGGCCCCTCACAATGAGCAGTTCTTC.

This chain joins TRBV27 and TRBJ2-7; possible D gene TRBD2, 5 bases. CDR1 and CDR2 (germline): MNHEY, SMNVEV (reference sequence). V was pared by 4 bases and J by 5 bases, with 15 bases between. This CDR3 is 14 amino acids long. This chain's CDR3 is CASSSLQRLHEQYF. The CDR3 nucleotides are TGTGCCAGCAGTTCCCTTCAGCGGCTCCACGAGCAGTACTTC.

This clonotype was counted only a few times. V is TRBV18 and J is TRBJ2-4; D is perhaps TRBD2 (5 bases). Trimming cost V 0 bases and J 0 bases, with 12 bases left between them. The CDR3 has 17 amino acids. Per germline, CDR1 KGHSH and CDR2 LQKENI. The CDR3 coding sequence is TGTGCCAGCTCACCACCCTCAGCGGTTCTAGCCAAAAACATTCAGTACTTC. Protein: CASSPPSAVLAKNIQYF.

Only a few counts were recorded for this clonotype. The rearrangement links TRBV4-1 to TRBJ2-7, with 7 bases identical to TRBD1. The germline CDR1 and CDR2 sequences are MGHRA and YSYEKL. The CDR3 loop spans 17 amino acids. Trimming took 3 bases from V and 0 from J; bases not matched to a gene: 11. CDR3 region: CASSQQTRRQGSYEQYF. CDR3 nucleotides: TGCGCCAGCAGCCAGCAAACGCGGCGACAGGGCTCCTACGAGCAGTACTTC.

The chain has TRBV24-1 and TRBJ2-5, with 7 bases fitting TRBD1. V gave up 1 base and J gave up 5 bases; unmatched junction bases: 9. Germline CDR1 and CDR2: KGHDR and SFDVKD. The length of the CDR3 is 16 residues. CDR3 sequence reads: CATSDFRDRGDETQYF. The CDR3 nucleotides are TGTGCCACCAGTGATTTCCGGGACAGAGGAGATGAGACCCAGTACTTC.

This chain uses TRBV4-1 with TRBJ2-3, with TRBD2 matching over 11 bases. The V gene end was trimmed by 1 base and the J gene end by 1 base; junction bases not matched to a gene: 7. This CDR3 contains 18 residues. CDR1 is MGHRA and CDR2 is YSYEKL in the germline V gene. Here the CDR3 reads CASSQVELAGVGTDTQYF. The DNA of the CDR3 is TGCGCCAGCAGCCAAGTCGAACTAGCGGGAGTGGGCACAGATACGCAGTATTTT.

This clonotype was picked up a small number of times. The chain is built from TRBV11-1 and TRBJ1-1, with D unresolved. The length of the CDR3 is 10 residues. Germline V gives CDR1 SGHAT, CDR2 FQDESV (reference sequence). With 7 bases removed from V and 1 base from J, the gap between germline ends came to 1 base. The CDR3 loop is CASKNTEAFF. CDR3 nucleotides: TGTGCCAGCAAGAACACTGAAGCTTTCTTT.

CDR3 in amino acids: CASSPLQGRGETQYF. The CDR3 region has the DNA TGTGCCAGCTCACCACTACAGGGTAGAGGGGAGACCCAGTACTTC. The chain recombines TRBV18 with TRBJ2-5; TRBD1 might be the D (6 bases). The CDR3 has 15 residues. Trimming pared 1 base from V and 5 bases from J, leaving 14 bases between. CDR1 and CDR2 (germline): KGHSH, LQKENI.

This clonotype was observed a handful of times. CDR3: CASSFDNTDTQYF. DNA of the CDR3: TGCGCCAGCAGCTTTGACAACACAGATACGCAGTATTTT. The chain links TRBV5-1 to TRBJ2-3; no definite D call. The CDR3 extends over 13 amino acids. Deletions cut 2 bases from V and 2 bases from J, with 6 bases between. CDR1 and CDR2 from the germline V gene are SGHRS and YFSETQ.

This clonotype has only a few counts. This rearrangement joins TRBV10-3 to TRBJ1-3; perhaps TRBD1 as D (6 bases). The CDR3 runs to 16 residues. The V gene's germline CDR1 is ENHRY and CDR2 SYGVKD. V lost 3 bases, J lost 4 bases, and 16 bases lay in between. CDR3 sequence reads: CAISDRGAAIGNTIYF. The CDR3 bases are TGTGCCATCAGTGATCGGGGGGCAGCAATAGGAAACACCATATATTTT.

V and J are TRBV5-1 and TRBJ2-7, with D uncertain. This CDR3 contains 15 residues. Germline CDR1 SGHRS, CDR2 YFSETQ. V was pared by 4 bases and J by 2 bases, with 16 bases between. The CDR3 DNA is TGCGCCAGCAGCCCGGACGCGACAAGCCCCTACGAGCAGTACTTC. It codes for CASSPDATSPYEQYF.

The CDR3 reads CSARTLAGHYEQFF. In DNA form, the CDR3 reads TGCAGTGCCCGAACACTAGCGGGACATTATGAGCAGTTCTTC. V usage is TRBV20-1 and J usage is TRBJ2-1, with 10 bases lining up with TRBD2. After removal of 6 bases from V and 8 bases from J, the junction contained 10 bases not matched to a gene. The CDR3 length is 14 residues. In germline, CDR1 is DFQATT, CDR2 SNEGSKA (reference sequence).

This clonotype was seen a handful of times. This chain uses TRBV19 with TRBJ1-1, with D hard to call. The CDR3 totals 11 residues. CDR1 is LNHDA and CDR2 is SQIVND in the germline V gene (reference sequence). V was pared by 6 bases and J by 8 bases, with 10 bases between. CDR3 protein: CASRYGWEAFF. The CDR3 DNA reads TGTGCCAGTAGATACGGGTGGGAAGCTTTCTTT.

CDR3 DNA: TGTGCCAGCAGCTCGGGACTAGCGGGAGTGTTCGATACGCAGTATTTT. This gives the protein CASSSGLAGVFDTQYF. V usage is TRBV5-6 and J usage is TRBJ2-3; TRBD2 matches at 14 bases. V dropped 3 bases and J dropped 6; count of bases not matched to a gene: 6. The CDR3 totals 16 residues. Germline lookup yields CDR1 SGHDT and CDR2 YYEEEE.

V and J are TRBV10-3 and TRBJ2-1, with 8 positions matching TRBD2. J gave up 6 bases and V 0 bases, and 13 bases lay outside the gene matches. The CDR3 has 18 residues. Germline lookup yields CDR1 ENHRY and CDR2 SYGVKD. The CDR3, as DNA: TGTGCCATCAGTGAGTCGGGGCTAGCGGGCCCCTGGCGCAATGAGCAGTTCTTC. Protein: CAISESGLAGPWRNEQFF.

This clonotype was observed a handful of times. The V and J genes are TRBV4-2 and TRBJ2-1; perhaps D is TRBD1 or TRBD2 (5 bases each). The germline gives CDR1 LGHNA, CDR2 YNFKEQ. V shed 0 bases and J shed 7 bases, with 16 bases lying between them. This CDR3 is built from 16 residues. The chain's CDR3 is CASSQDIRAGTNEQFF. DNA of the CDR3: TGTGCCAGCAGCCAAGATATTCGTGCAGGGACGAATGAGCAGTTCTTC.

The rearrangement links TRBV7-9 to TRBJ2-3, with 10 bases matching TRBD2. The CDR3 length is 16 residues. Losses at the gene ends were 1 base for V and 6 bases for J; bases not matched to a gene: 7. CDR1 and CDR2 from the germline V gene are SEHNR and FQNEAQ (reference sequence). CDR3 DNA sequence: TGTGCCAGCAGCTTAGAAGCGGGAGGGCCGGAGGATACGCAGTATTTT. Its protein is CASSLEAGGPEDTQYF.

This clonotype was detected a few times. CDR3 protein: CSAETPLRKGTYEQYF. CDR3 DNA: TGCAGTGCTGAAACCCCTCTCCGGAAAGGCACCTACGAGCAGTACTTC. V gene TRBV20-1 combines with J gene TRBJ2-7; D is uncertain. V was shortened by 5 bases and J by 2 bases, with 22 bases between the two germline ends. Germline CDR1 DFQATT, CDR2 SNEGSKA (reference sequence). The CDR3 spans 16 residues.

The chain links TRBV7-6 to TRBJ2-7; the D is unclear. This CDR3 comprises 13 residues. V lost 4 bases and J 4 bases, leaving 11 bases between the germline ends. Germline CDR1 and CDR2: SGHVS and FNYEAQ. Written as DNA, the CDR3 is TGTGCCAGCAGCTACCGCCGAGGTTACGAGCAGTACTTC. Translation: CASSYRRGYEQYF. Supplemented by reference TRBV7-6 and TRBJ2-7, the full variable domain reads GAGVSQSPRYKVTKRGQDVALRCDPISGHVSLYWYRQALGQGPEFLTYFNYEAQQDKSGLPNDRFSAERPEGSISTLTIQRTEQRDSAMYRCASSYRRGYEQYFGPGTRLTVT.

The rearrangement joins TRBV7-3 to TRBJ1-1; 10 bases align to TRBD1. This CDR3 comprises 15 residues. V shed 5 bases, J shed 4 bases, and the junction held 7 bases outside the gene matches. The germline V gene encodes CDR1 SGHTA and CDR2 FQGTGA. The DNA of the CDR3 is TGTGCCAGCAGCCCAAGTGGGACAGGGGTCACTGAAGCTTTCTTT. Translated: CASSPSGTGVTEAFF. The full variable domain, rest sourced from reference TRBV7-3 and TRBJ1-1, is GAGVSQTPSNKVTEKGKYVELRCDPISGHTALYWYRQSLGQGPEFLIYFQGTGAADDSGLPNDRFFAVRPEGSVSTLKIQRTERGDSAVYLCASSPSGTGVTEAFFGQGTRLTVV.

The V and J genes are TRBV20-1 and TRBJ2-5; 9 bases are shared with TRBD2. This CDR3 has 16 residues. The germline CDR1 and CDR2 sequences are DFQATT and SNEGSKA (reference sequence). The ends lost 0 bases at V and 5 bases at J; junction bases unmatched: 10. The CDR3, as DNA: TGCAGTGCTAGAGATATTGGTAGCGGGAGTGTGGAGACCCAGTACTTC. It translates to CSARDIGSGSVETQYF.

This clonotype has only a few counts. This CDR3 reads CASSLELGDEQFF. The CDR3 nucleotides are TGCGCCAGCAGCTTGGAACTAGGGGATGAGCAGTTCTTC. This sequence joins TRBV5-1 and TRBJ2-1, with D perhaps being TRBD1 or TRBD2 (5 bases each). Germline V CDR1 and CDR2: SGHRS, YFSETQ. This CDR3 has 13 amino acids. V was shortened by 0 bases and J by 8 bases, with 9 bases between the two germline ends.

This clonotype was detected only a few times. The rearrangement links TRBV9 to TRBJ2-7, with 10 bases aligning to TRBD1. The CDR3 consists of 14 residues. Germline V gives CDR1 SGDLS, CDR2 YYNGEE. The J segment lost 6 bases and the V segment lost 3 bases, leaving 6 bases of the junction unmatched. CDR3 loop: CASSGWTGGGEQYF. In DNA form, the CDR3 reads TGTGCCAGCAGCGGGTGGACAGGGGGAGGCGAGCAGTACTTC. Using reference TRBV9 and TRBJ2-7 for the parts outside the CDR3, the full variable domain is DSGVTQTPKHLITATGQRVTLRCSPRSGDLSVYWYQQSLDQGLQFLIQYYNGEERAKGNILERFSAQQFPDLHSELNLSSLELGDSALYFCASSGWTGGGEQYFGPGTRLTVT.